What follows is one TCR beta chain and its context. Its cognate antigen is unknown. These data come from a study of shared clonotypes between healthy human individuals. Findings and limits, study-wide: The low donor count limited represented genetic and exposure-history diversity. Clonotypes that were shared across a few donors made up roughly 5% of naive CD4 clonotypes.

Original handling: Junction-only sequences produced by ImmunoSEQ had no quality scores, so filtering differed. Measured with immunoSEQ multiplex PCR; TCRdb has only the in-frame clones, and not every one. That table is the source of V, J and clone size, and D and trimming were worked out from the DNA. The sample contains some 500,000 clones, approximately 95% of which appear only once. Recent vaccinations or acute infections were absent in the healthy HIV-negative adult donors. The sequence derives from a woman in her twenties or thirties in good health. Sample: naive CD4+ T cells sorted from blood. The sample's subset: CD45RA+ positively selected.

The CDR3 region has the DNA TGTGCCAGCAGTGGCCAACCGGACAGTCAAACTGAAGCTTTCTTT. It is translated as CASSGQPDSQTEAFF. The chain joins TRBV6-1 to TRBJ1-1; TRBD1 is a possible D gene (6 bases). Germline V gene lookup returns CDR1 MNHNS and CDR2 SASEGT. Between the trimmed V and J ends, which lost 4 bases and 5 bases, there was a span of 17 bases. CDR3 length: 15 amino acids.